This passage covers 23 T cell receptor beta chains from one sample sequenced in a study of T cells expressing NK-cell markers. Each CDR3 protein gets one entry in TCRdb, which reprocessed the 5' RACE reads and gives no DNA. With more than 400,000 distinct CDR3 sequences in the sample, the ten largest clones hold roughly 8%. What was sequenced was blood T cells: a sorted CD56 or NKG2C T cell subset, CD4+ or CD8+ T cells, or bulk PBMC T cells (not recorded which). These receptors came from a woman between 18 and 75 years old in good health.

The chain carries TRBV7-6 and TRBJ1-5; TCRdb proposes TRBD1, but this gene call is untestable without DNA. CDR1 is SGHVS, CDR2 FNYEAQ, per germline. The CDR3 is 15 residues long. This CDR3 reads CASSRTPGRDQPQHF.

The V call is TRBV7-9, the J call TRBJ2-6; TCRdb picks TRBD1, but there is no DNA to check that call. The CDR3 loop spans 16 amino acids. CDR1 is SEHNR and CDR2 is FQNEAQ in the germline V gene (reference sequence). The CDR3 region is CASSLDVGAGANVLTF. The whole variable domain, filled in from reference TRBV7-9 and TRBJ2-6, reads DTGVSQNPRHKITKRGQNVTFRCDPISEHNRLYWYRQTLGQGPEFLTYFQNEAQLEKSRLLSDRFSAERPKGSFSTLEIQRTEQGDSAMYLCASSLDVGAGANVLTFGAGSRLTVL.

The V and J genes are TRBV20-1 and TRBJ2-1; TCRdb's assignment of TRBD1 cannot be checked, as there is no DNA. Germline lookup yields CDR1 DFQATT and CDR2 SNEGSKA (reference sequence). There are 14 residues in the CDR3. CDR3 loop: CSARGTGNYNEQFF.

The V and J genes are TRBV9 and TRBJ2-3; TCRdb's D call of TRBD1 is untestable without DNA. This CDR3 is built from 13 residues. CDR1 is SGDLS and CDR2 is YYNGEE in the germline V gene. The CDR3 spells CASSAGGTDTQYF.

This chain links TRBV20-1 with TRBJ2-5; TCRdb outputs TRBD1, but without DNA this stays unchecked. The CDR3 sequence is 12 residues long. Per the germline V gene, CDR1 is DFQATT and CDR2 is SNEGSKA (reference sequence). CDR3 protein: CSAREGGETQYF.

The CDR3: CASTLIQGEKNIQYF. This chain links TRBV12-3 or TRBV12-4 with TRBJ2-4; TCRdb lists TRBD1, though no DNA is available to test this call. The CDR3 is 15 amino acids.

The CDR3 region is CASSLGVSDTDTQYF. The chain joins TRBV7-2 to TRBJ2-3. The CDR3 runs 15 residues. Germline CDR1 SGHTA, CDR2 FQGNSA.

The V gene is TRBV6-1, the J gene TRBJ2-7; TCRdb returns TRBD2, unconfirmable since there is no DNA. The CDR3 contains 16 residues. Germline-derived CDR1 and CDR2 are MNHNS and SASEGT. CDR3 sequence: CASSRHGTSGLYEQYF.

This sequence joins TRBV5-1 and TRBJ2-2; TCRdb calls TRBD1, which cannot be checked without DNA. The V gene's germline CDR1 is SGHRS and CDR2 YFSETQ. CDR3 length: 16 amino acids. CDR3 residues: CASSLAGAAGTGELFF. The full variable domain, in which reference TRBV5-1 and TRBJ2-2 provide the parts outside the CDR3, is KAGVTQTPRYLIKTRGQQVTLSCSPISGHRSVSWYQQTPGQGLQFLFEYFSETQRNKGNFPGRFSGRQFSNSRSEMNVSTLELGDSALYLCASSLAGAAGTGELFFGEGSRLTVL.

The chain recombines TRBV9 with TRBJ1-4. Germline CDR1 SGDLS, CDR2 YYNGEE. The length of the CDR3 is 14 residues. The chain's CDR3 is CASSVNSRNEKLFF. The whole variable domain, remainder taken from reference TRBV9 and TRBJ1-4, is DSGVTQTPKHLITATGQRVTLRCSPRSGDLSVYWYQQSLDQGLQFLIQYYNGEERAKGNILERFSAQQFPDLHSELNLSSLELGDSALYFCASSVNSRNEKLFFGSGTQLSVL.

This chain joins TRBV4-1 and TRBJ1-6. The CDR3 has 15 residues. CDR1 is MGHRA and CDR2 is YSYEKL in the germline V gene. The CDR3 is CASSQDLGPNSPLHF.

V usage is TRBV20-1 and J usage is TRBJ1-1; no DNA is available, so the TRBD1 call from TCRdb remains unchecked. This CDR3 is built from 14 residues. Germline V gene data show CDR1 as DFQATT and CDR2 as SNEGSKA (reference sequence). CDR3 sequence reads: CSASRDRGNTEAFF.

CDR3 region: CASSQDPRAGELFF. The chain uses TRBV4-3 and TRBJ2-2; TCRdb designates TRBD1, a call that cannot be tested without DNA. This CDR3 has 14 residues. The germline V gene encodes CDR1 LGHNA and CDR2 YSLEER.

V gene TRBV5-4 combines with J gene TRBJ2-7; TCRdb's D call of TRBD1 is untestable without DNA. This CDR3 region has 14 residues. CDR1 is SGHNT and CDR2 is YYREEE in the germline V gene (reference sequence). This CDR3 is CASSLVMGAKEQYF.

The genes are TRBV9 and TRBJ1-6; TCRdb returns TRBD1, unconfirmable since there is no DNA. The CDR3 extends over 15 amino acids. Germline CDR1 is SGDLS and CDR2 is YYNGEE. The CDR3 loop is CASSVDNRVNSPLHF.

This chain connects TRBV29-1 to TRBJ2-5. The germline V gene encodes CDR1 SQVTM and CDR2 ANQGSEA. This CDR3 is 11 amino acids long. This CDR3 is CSVDPGETQYF.

V and J are TRBV20-1 and TRBJ1-2. The CDR3 is made up of 13 amino acids. Germline CDR1 and CDR2: DFQATT and SNEGSKA (reference sequence). The CDR3 loop reads CSARDRDSYGYTF.

This CDR3 reads CASSPNPAVSYEQYF. This chain uses TRBV18 with TRBJ2-7; TCRdb reports TRBD2, a call that lacks DNA to check it against. Per germline, CDR1 KGHSH and CDR2 LQKENI. The CDR3 is 15 residues long. Filled out from reference TRBV18 and TRBJ2-7, the complete variable domain reads NAGVMQNPRHLVRRRGQEARLRCSPMKGHSHVYWYRQLPEEGLKFMVYLQKENIIDESGMPKERFSAEFPKEGPSILRIQQVVRGDSAAYFCASSPNPAVSYEQYFGPGTRLTVT.

The chain joins TRBV20-1 to TRBJ1-4; lacking DNA, the TRBD1 call made by TCRdb goes unchecked. The CDR3 has 12 residues. Germline V gene lookup returns CDR1 DFQATT and CDR2 SNEGSKA (reference sequence). The CDR3: CSARGDREKLFF.

This chain joins TRBV11-3 and TRBJ1-6. The CDR3 has 17 amino acids. CDR1 and CDR2 (germline): SGHNT, YENEEA. The CDR3 protein is CASSRKTRNSYNSPLHF.

The genes are TRBV3-1 and TRBJ2-1; TCRdb lists TRBD2, though no DNA is available to test this call. Per the germline V gene, CDR1 is LGHDT and CDR2 is YNNKEL (reference sequence). There are 17 residues in the CDR3. Here the CDR3 reads CASSQAGGQSPYNEQFF.

The chain recombines TRBV5-8 with TRBJ1-1; TCRdb indicates TRBD1, and absent DNA this call remains unverified. The CDR3 is 14 amino acids. CDR1 and CDR2 (germline): SGHTS, YDEGEE. The CDR3 protein is CASSHRTENTEAFF.

This chain connects TRBV29-1 to TRBJ1-2; TCRdb lists TRBD1, though no DNA is available to test this call. Germline V gene lookup returns CDR1 SQVTM and CDR2 ANQGSEA. The CDR3 is 13 amino acids. The CDR3 region is CSVDQGTNYGYTF.